Each of the 27 T cell receptor beta chains below was sequenced from the same sample in a study of blood T cell repertoires in COVID-19. Generated by immunoSEQ multiplex PCR, the TCRdb table keeps only in-frame clones and is missing some. In the table there are around 94,000 clones, 80% of which are singletons. The material sequenced was peripheral blood. Every receptor here comes from a human donor in a cohort sampled during active COVID-19.

The rearrangement links TRBV30 to TRBJ2-7; 7 nucleotides line up with TRBD1. V lost 0 bases, J lost 3 bases, and 2 bases stayed unmatched. This CDR3 contains 13 residues. CDR1 is GTSNPN, CDR2 SVGIG, per germline (reference sequence). The CDR3 is CAWSVAGGYEQYF. Written as DNA, the CDR3 is TGTGCCTGGAGTGTAGCAGGGGGCTACGAGCAGTACTTC. The full variable domain, rest sourced from reference TRBV30 and TRBJ2-7, is SQTIHQWPATLVQPVGSPLSLECTVEGTSNPNLYWYRQAAGRGLQLLFYSVGIGQISSEVPQNLSASRPQDRQFILSSKKLLLSDSGFYLCAWSVAGGYEQYFGPGTRLTVT.

The rearrangement uses TRBV28 and TRBJ1-6; weak D call: TRBD1 (5 bases). V lost 7 bases to trimming and J lost 10 bases, with 20 bases between them. Germline loops: CDR1 MDHEN, CDR2 SYDVKM. The CDR3 is 15 amino acids. CDR3 in amino acids: CASTLAGGTWSPLHF. Written as DNA, the CDR3 is TGTGCCAGCACCTTAGCGGGGGGAACTTGGTCACCCCTCCACTTT.

V usage is TRBV3-1 (or the pseudogene TRBV3-2) and J usage is TRBJ1-1; D gene ambiguous. CDR3 length: 14 amino acids. V was pared by 2 bases and J by 1 base, with 8 bases between. Germline V gives CDR1 LGHDT, CDR2 YNNKEL (reference sequence). This chain's CDR3 is CASSQWQANTEAFF. CDR3 DNA sequence: TGTGCCAGCAGCCAATGGCAGGCGAACACTGAAGCTTTCTTT.

The V gene is TRBV28, the J gene TRBJ2-1; 7 bases map to TRBD2. This CDR3 has 16 amino acids. Losses at the gene ends were 6 bases for V and 7 bases for J; bases not matched to a gene: 15. The germline V gene encodes CDR1 MDHEN and CDR2 SYDVKM. CDR3 protein: CASRDGRRDWSNEQFF. CDR3 DNA sequence: TGTGCCAGCAGGGACGGGAGGCGGGATTGGAGTAATGAGCAGTTCTTC.

The chain uses TRBV10-3 and TRBJ2-1; the match to TRBD2 covers 11 bases. The CDR3 extends over 16 amino acids. Germline-derived CDR1 and CDR2 are ENHRY and SYGVKD. The junction had 4 bases not matched to a gene; V was cut back by 6 bases and J by 0 bases. The CDR3 loop reads CAISPSGGSSYNEQFF. DNA of the CDR3: TGTGCCATCAGCCCTAGCGGGGGGAGCTCCTACAATGAGCAGTTCTTC.

This clone was seen a handful of times. The chain couples TRBV7-3 to TRBJ2-1; 10 bases align to TRBD2. The CDR3 runs 15 residues. J lost 4 bases, V lost 5 bases, and 5 bases had no gene match. Germline V gene sequence: CDR1 SGHTA, CDR2 FQGTGA. CDR3 sequence: CASSPSGSRYNEQFF. CDR3 in DNA: TGTGCCAGCAGCCCTAGCGGGAGCAGGTACAATGAGCAGTTCTTC.

This chain uses TRBV28 with TRBJ1-1; possible D gene TRBD1, 5 bases. Trimming took off 9 bases at V and 5 bases at J, with 13 bases between the two ends. The germline gives CDR1 MDHEN, CDR2 SYDVKM. This CDR3 has 12 amino acids. CDR3 amino acids: CASREGRTEAFF. In DNA form, the CDR3 reads TGTGCCAGTAGGGAGGGGAGGACTGAAGCTTTCTTT.

This clone was counted only a few times. The chain carries TRBV28 and TRBJ2-6; a weak D match, TRBD2 (5 bases). The V end was cut by 3 bases, the J end by 3 bases, with 9 bases between. The germline V gene has CDR1 MDHEN and CDR2 SYDVKM. The CDR3 sequence is 15 residues long. This chain's CDR3 is CASSFTRGGANVLTF. Here the CDR3 DNA reads TGTGCCAGCAGTTTTACTAGAGGTGGGGCCAACGTCCTGACTTTC.

This chain connects TRBV29-1 to TRBJ2-7; 10 positions match TRBD1. Germline V CDR1 and CDR2: SQVTM, ANQGSEA. CDR3 length equals 12 residues. V shed 7 bases and J 5 bases; nucleotides not matched to a gene: 5. CDR3: CSGRQGADEQYF. CDR3 in DNA: TGCAGCGGTAGACAGGGGGCGGACGAGCAGTACTTC.

This chain links TRBV28 with TRBJ1-2, with 9 bases identical to TRBD1. The junction had 12 bases not matched to a gene; V was cut back by 5 bases and J by 5 bases. This CDR3 is 16 amino acids long. Germline CDR1 MDHEN, CDR2 SYDVKM. CDR3 nucleotide sequence: TGTGCCAGCAGTCGCTACACGACAGGGGGGAAGTATGGCTACACCTTC. It encodes CASSRYTTGGKYGYTF.

V and J are TRBV2 and TRBJ1-5; 8 nucleotides line up with TRBD1. Losses at the gene ends were 7 bases for V and 1 base for J; bases not matched to a gene: 12. CDR1 SNHLY and CDR2 FYNNEI come from the germline V gene. The CDR3 contains 17 residues. CDR3 sequence (DNA): TGTGCCAGCAAGTCCCGGGACAGGTTCGGGAGCAATCAGCCCCAGCATTTT. Its translation: CASKSRDRFGSNQPQHF.

The genes are TRBV6-4 and TRBJ1-6; D call uncertain. With 0 bases removed from V and 7 bases from J, the gap between germline ends came to 7 bases. The CDR3 sequence is 14 residues long. Looked up from germline, CDR1 is MRHNA and CDR2 is SNTAGT. DNA of the CDR3: TGTGCCAGCAGTGACTCGAGTCTGAATTCACCCCTCCACTTT. It translates to CASSDSSLNSPLHF.

This chain uses TRBV3-1 (or the pseudogene TRBV3-2) with TRBJ2-5; TRBD1 matches at 7 bases. This CDR3 has 15 amino acids. Germline CDR1 reads LGHDT; CDR2 reads YNNKEL (reference sequence). J lost 5 bases, V lost 2 bases, and 8 bases had no gene match. The CDR3 loop is CASSQPRTGDETQYF. CDR3 bases: TGTGCCAGCAGCCAACCCCGGACAGGTGACGAGACCCAGTACTTC.

The CDR3 loop reads CSVAPGDTQYF. For the CDR3, the DNA is TGCAGCGTTGCCCCAGGAGATACGCAGTATTTT. The rearrangement links TRBV29-1 to TRBJ2-3; D remains ambiguous. The CDR3 is 11 residues long. Trimming shortened V by 4 bases and J by 5 bases, and 7 bases separated the two germline ends. Per the germline V gene, CDR1 is SQVTM and CDR2 is ANQGSEA.

The V and J genes are TRBV18 and TRBJ2-2; 7 positions match TRBD2. V dropped 3 bases and J dropped 4; count of bases not matched to a gene: 5. Germline V gene data show CDR1 as KGHSH and CDR2 as LQKENI. This CDR3 has 15 residues. Written as DNA, the CDR3 is TGTGCCAGCTCACCTCAGCGGGATATCACCGGGGAGCTGTTTTTT. It translates to CASSPQRDITGELFF.

This chain joins TRBV12-3 or TRBV12-4 and TRBJ1-1; D gene ambiguous. The CDR3 loop spans 13 amino acids. With 3 bases removed from V and 1 base from J, the gap between germline ends came to 6 bases. CDR3 residues: CASSLERNTEAFF. The CDR3 DNA reads TGTGCCAGCAGTTTGGAGCGGAACACTGAAGCTTTCTTT.

CDR3 residues: CASSLAGPINTEAFF. CDR3 coding DNA: TGTGCCAGCAGTTTGGCGGGACCAATCAACACTGAAGCTTTCTTT. This rearrangement joins TRBV27 to TRBJ1-1, with D possibly matching TRBD1 (5 bases). The CDR3 consists of 15 residues. With 3 bases removed from V and 2 bases from J, the gap between germline ends came to 13 bases. Germline CDR1 is MNHEY and CDR2 is SMNVEV (reference sequence).

The CDR3 nucleotides are TGTGCCAGCAGCTTAGAGTATACAGGGGGGTTGACTGAAGCTTTCTTT. Translation gives CASSLEYTGGLTEAFF. The chain carries TRBV7-8 and TRBJ1-1; 8 bases are shared with TRBD1. This CDR3 spans 16 amino acids. Germline lookup yields CDR1 SGHVS and CDR2 FQNEAQ. Trimming at V came to 1 base and at J to 5 bases, leaving 9 bases not matched to a gene.

This chain links TRBV14 with TRBJ1-2; D is uncertain. CDR1 is SGHDN, CDR2 FVKESK, per germline. Deletions cut 0 bases from V and 8 bases from J, with 16 bases between. The CDR3 is 15 residues long. CDR3: CASSQEWAGSRGYTF. CDR3 coding DNA: TGTGCCAGCAGCCAAGAGTGGGCGGGGAGTCGAGGCTACACCTTC.

This chain connects TRBV19 to TRBJ1-2; no reliable D call. CDR1 is LNHDA, CDR2 SQIVND, per germline (reference sequence). The CDR3 sequence is 12 residues long. V lost 5 bases and J lost 1, with 5 bases in between. CDR3 nucleotide sequence: TGTGCCAGTAGTGAGAATAACTATGGCTACACCTTC. Translating it yields CASSENNYGYTF. The complete variable domain, with remaining parts taken from reference TRBV19 and TRBJ1-2, reads DGGITQSPKYLFRKEGQNVTLSCEQNLNHDAMYWYRQDPGQGLRLIYYSQIVNDFQKGDIAEGYSVSREKKESFPLTVTSAQKNPTAFYLCASSENNYGYTFGSGTRLTVV.

In its sample, this clone was seen once. The chain uses TRBV24-1 and TRBJ2-1; 11 nucleotides align to TRBD2. Trimming at V came to 7 bases and at J to 8 bases, leaving 9 bases not matched to a gene. Per germline, CDR1 KGHDR and CDR2 SFDVKD. The CDR3 is 15 amino acids. DNA of the CDR3: TGTGCCACCAGCACTGGGCTAGCGGGAGGTTATGAGCAGTTCTTC. Its translation: CATSTGLAGGYEQFF.

V and J are TRBV27 and TRBJ2-3, with TRBD2 identical over 13 bases. Germline V gives CDR1 MNHEY, CDR2 SMNVEV (reference sequence). This CDR3 spans 15 amino acids. Trimming at V came to 7 bases and at J to 5 bases, leaving 6 bases not matched to a gene. The CDR3 spells CASKGLAGVRDTQYF. The CDR3 DNA sequence: TGTGCCAGCAAAGGACTAGCGGGAGTTCGAGATACGCAGTATTTT.

This chain links TRBV7-9 with TRBJ1-2, with a possible D match to TRBD1 (5 bases). From germline, CDR1 is SEHNR and CDR2 FQNEAQ (reference sequence). The CDR3 loop spans 13 amino acids. The V end was cut by 5 bases, the J end by 4 bases, with 11 bases between. CDR3 region: CASSIDSGYGYTF. The CDR3 nucleotides are TGTGCCAGCAGCATCGACAGTGGCTATGGCTACACCTTC.

This clone was found once. This chain links TRBV20-1 with TRBJ1-2; D is unresolved. CDR1 and CDR2 from the germline V gene are DFQATT and SNEGSKA (reference sequence). V was shortened by 5 bases and J by 8 bases, with 12 bases between the two germline ends. The length of the CDR3 is 11 residues. The CDR3 bases are TGCAGTGCTCCCTCCGCGAGGGGCTACACCTTC. Amino acid sequence: CSAPSARGYTF.

The chain is built from TRBV5-4 and TRBJ2-5, with TRBD1 as a possible D gene (6 bases). Germline lookup yields CDR1 SGHNT and CDR2 YYREEE (reference sequence). The CDR3 loop spans 16 amino acids. V lost 3 bases and J lost 1, with 16 bases in between. The CDR3 is CASSSNPDSSQETQYF. The CDR3 DNA reads as TGTGCCAGCAGCTCCAATCCGGACAGCAGCCAAGAGACCCAGTACTTC.

This clone has just one count. The chain joins TRBV24-1 to TRBJ2-1, with a weak D call TRBD1 (5 bases). Germline-derived CDR1 and CDR2 are KGHDR and SFDVKD. The CDR3 runs to 16 residues. V lost 5 bases and J 4 bases, leaving 17 bases between the germline ends. The CDR3 bases are TGTGCCACCAGTGCCCTTCCAAGGGGTCGTTACAATGAGCAGTTCTTC. Protein product: CATSALPRGRYNEQFF.

This chain uses TRBV5-1 with TRBJ2-7; D gene unclear. Trimming cost V 4 bases and J 0 bases, with 17 bases left between them. Germline V gene data show CDR1 as SGHRS and CDR2 as YFSETQ. This CDR3 is built from 16 residues. The CDR3 region is CASSLQSLTASYEQYF. The CDR3 DNA is TGCGCCAGCAGCCTTCAATCCCTGACTGCCTCCTACGAGCAGTACTTC.